This T cell receptor (beta chain) came from a study of blood T cell repertoires in COVID-19. Sequencing was performed with immunoSEQ multiplex PCR; in TCRdb, only in-frame clones are kept and a portion is missing. Of some 69,000 clones in the sample, approximately 75% were seen once. CDR1 and CDR2 (germline): KGHDR, SFDVKD. Between the trimmed V and J ends, which lost 5 bases and 8 bases, there was a span of 15 bases. This CDR3 comprises 14 residues. The rearrangement links TRBV24-1 to TRBJ2-1; D might be TRBD2 (7 bases). This TCR derives from a human donor in a cohort sampled during active COVID-19. The specimen was peripheral blood. The chain's CDR3 is CATSGEGGDHEQFF. The CDR3 DNA sequence: TGTGCCACCAGTGGGGAGGGGGGGGACCATGAGCAGTTCTTC.